This TCR beta chain appears in the sequencing data of a study of T cells in Graves' hyperthyroidism and ophthalmopathy. Study observations and caveats: Most expanded thyroid clonotypes above 0.001 also appeared in blood. A 13 V-J signature model discriminated ophthalmopathy versus stable hyperthyroidism.

The junction had 2 bases not matched to a gene; V was cut back by 0 bases and J by 0 bases. This CDR3 comprises 16 residues. From germline, CDR1 is WSHSY and CDR2 SAAADI. Amplified TCR beta CDR3 regions came from RNA transcripts. When the TCR CDR3 underwent first-round RT-PCR, the HTBI primer set was used. In TCRdb, the multiplex PCR reads were re-called with MiXCR into one record per CDR3 protein. In the table there are about half a million distinct CDR3 sequences, around 16% of which are singletons. This clonotype appeared a few times. The antigen is unknown. Thyroid ultrasound, orbital computed tomography, clinical symptoms, and serum thyroxine and TRAb underpinned diagnoses.

Sequencing was carried out using blood. The chain links TRBV10-2 to TRBJ2-7; 10 nucleotides line up with TRBD2. The sequence was collected from a woman younger than 45 with Graves' ophthalmopathy. This CDR3 is CASSESSSGSSYEQYF. The CDR3, as DNA: TGCGCCAGCAGTGAGTCCTCTAGCGGGAGCTCCTACGAGCAGTACTTC.